These 18 T cell receptor beta chains came from one sample sequenced in a study of metastatic and nonmetastatic thyroid tumors. All patients were untreated before thyroid surgery. TCRdb reprocessed the PCR reads using MiXCR. The sample has just under 45,000 clones, under 4% seen once. Material: blood. These receptors originate from a female donor with papillary thyroid cancer or a benign thyroid nodule (not recorded which). Some clones in this sample may be carry-over from other donors' samples.

This clone was found many times. This rearrangement joins TRBV18 to TRBJ2-1; 11 bases fit TRBD2. Per the germline V gene, CDR1 is KGHSH and CDR2 is LQKENI. The CDR3 runs 16 residues. Losses at the gene ends were 3 bases for V and 8 bases for J; bases not matched to a gene: 9. In DNA form, the CDR3 reads TGTGCCAGCTCACCGCTAGCGGGAGGTTCTGTCGATGAGCAGTTCTTC. This codes for CASSPLAGGSVDEQFF.

This clone showed up many times. V and J are TRBV10-2 and TRBJ1-1; 8 bases are a match to TRBD1. The germline CDR1 and CDR2 sequences are WSHSY and SAAADI. There are 13 residues in the CDR3. V lost 7 bases, J lost 1 base, and 2 bases stayed unmatched. The chain's CDR3 is CASTDRANTEAFF. In DNA, the CDR3 is TGCGCCAGCACGGACAGGGCGAACACTGAAGCTTTCTTT.

This clone was detected many times. This chain connects TRBV5-5 to TRBJ1-4, with a possible D match to TRBD1 (6 bases). CDR1 and CDR2 from the germline V gene are SGHKS and YYEKEE (reference sequence). V was pared by 1 base and J by 4 bases, with 11 bases between. This CDR3 is built from 15 residues. The CDR3 protein is CASSLWTDDNEKLFF. CDR3 sequence (DNA): TGTGCCAGCAGCTTGTGGACAGACGATAATGAAAAACTGTTTTTT. Based on the CDR3 plus reference TRBV5-5 and TRBJ1-4, the full variable domain is DAGVTQSPTHLIKTRGQQVTLRCSPISGHKSVSWYQQVLGQGPQFIFQYYEKEERGRGNFPDRFSARQFPNYSSELNVNALLLGDSALYLCASSLWTDDNEKLFFGSGTQLSVL.

This clone was picked up a small number of times. The chain combines TRBV3-1 with TRBJ1-3; D is unresolved. Per the germline V gene, CDR1 is LGHDT and CDR2 is YNNKEL (reference sequence). The CDR3 covers 13 residues. The V end was cut by 8 bases, the J end by 8 bases, with 16 bases between. The CDR3 nucleotides are TGTGCCAGCTCTTCTCTAGGGTTAGACACCATATATTTT. Protein product: CASSSLGLDTIYF.

This clone was found many times. The V and J genes are TRBV5-1 and TRBJ2-7, with 10 nucleotides matching TRBD2. The germline V gene encodes CDR1 SGHRS and CDR2 YFSETQ. CDR3 length: 15 amino acids. The J segment lost 2 bases and the V segment lost 0 bases, leaving 2 bases of the junction unmatched. CDR3 sequence: CASSLAAGGPYEQYF. Here the CDR3 DNA reads TGCGCCAGCAGCTTGGCAGCGGGAGGGCCCTACGAGCAGTACTTC.

There are many counts of this clone. This chain links TRBV20-1 with TRBJ2-1; TRBD1 matches 9 bases. This CDR3 has 14 residues. The germline CDR1 and CDR2 sequences are DFQATT and SNEGSKA (reference sequence). The junction had 7 bases not matched to a gene; V was cut back by 3 bases and J by 7 bases. CDR3 bases: TGCAGTGCTAGTGGGACAGGGTTCGTAAATGAGCAGTTCTTC. It encodes CSASGTGFVNEQFF.

Only a few counts were recorded for this clone. This rearrangement joins TRBV12-3 or TRBV12-4 to TRBJ1-1; no reliable D call. V was trimmed by 3 bases and J by 4 bases, leaving 9 bases between them. The CDR3 is 13 amino acids. CDR3 region: CASSFGVGTEAFF. CDR3 bases: TGTGCCAGCAGTTTTGGTGTCGGCACTGAAGCTTTCTTT.

This clone was counted many times. The chain combines TRBV10-3 with TRBJ2-1, with D unresolved. This CDR3 is built from 14 residues. Germline values: CDR1 ENHRY, CDR2 SYGVKD. V lost 2 bases, J lost 2 bases, and 7 bases lay in between. The CDR3: CAISEAGTYNEQFF. In DNA form, the CDR3 reads TGTGCCATCAGTGAGGCAGGAACCTACAATGAGCAGTTCTTC.

The rearrangement uses TRBV19 and TRBJ1-6; D might be TRBD1 (5 bases). The length of the CDR3 is 16 residues. Germline CDR1 reads LNHDA; CDR2 reads SQIVND (reference sequence). Trimming took 7 bases from V and 7 from J, leaving 20 bases between them. CDR3 sequence reads: CASTDGGGSVNSPLHF. The CDR3 coding sequence is TGTGCCAGTACCGACGGTGGGGGATCAGTGAATTCACCCCTCCACTTT. Drawing the rest from reference TRBV19 and TRBJ1-6, the complete variable domain is DGGITQSPKYLFRKEGQNVTLSCEQNLNHDAMYWYRQDPGQGLRLIYYSQIVNDFQKGDIAEGYSVSREKKESFPLTVTSAQKNPTAFYLCASTDGGGSVNSPLHFGNGTRLTVT.

This clone was seen repeatedly, ten times or more. The chain is built from TRBV5-4 and TRBJ1-2; no clear D gene. V lost 2 bases and J 2 bases, leaving 10 bases between the germline ends. CDR1 and CDR2 (germline): SGHNT, YYREEE (reference sequence). The CDR3 loop spans 14 amino acids. CDR3 in amino acids: CASSLSTTNYGYTF. The DNA of the CDR3 is TGTGCCAGCAGCTTAAGTACCACCAACTATGGCTACACCTTC.

This clone was counted ten times or more. J is TRBJ1-5 and V is TRBV2; TRBD1 is a possible D gene (6 bases). V lost 5 bases and J 9 bases, leaving 14 bases between the germline ends. In germline, CDR1 is SNHLY, CDR2 FYNNEI. The length of the CDR3 is 13 residues. CDR3 sequence reads: CASSTGMWGPQHF. CDR3 DNA sequence: TGTGCCAGCAGTACAGGGATGTGGGGGCCCCAGCATTTT.

The V and J genes are TRBV27 and TRBJ1-2; D not resolved. The CDR3 contains 17 residues. The V end lost 4 bases, the J end lost 4 bases, and 22 bases lay between the germline ends. Germline CDR1 is MNHEY and CDR2 is SMNVEV (reference sequence). CDR3 region: CASSSRISCDWGYGYTF. DNA of the CDR3: TGTGCCAGCAGTTCGCGAATCAGCTGCGACTGGGGCTATGGCTACACCTTC.

Details on this clone: This CDR3 is missing its conserved last phenylalanine or tryptophan, likely due to a read error. This chain links TRBV12-3 or TRBV12-4 with TRBJ2-5; D might be TRBD1 or TRBD2, each matching 6 bases. This CDR3 spans 14 amino acids. The CDR3 sequence: CASRLVGGQEAQYC. Written as DNA, the CDR3 is TGTGCCAGCCGACTGGTGGGGGGCCAAGAGGCCCAGTACTGC.

This clone was seen a handful of times. The genes are TRBV6-1 and TRBJ1-2, with D tentatively TRBD1 (5 bases). CDR1 MNHNS and CDR2 SASEGT come from the germline V gene. V was pared by 5 bases and J by 3 bases, with 10 bases between. This CDR3 contains 13 residues. CDR3 sequence reads: CASSPQADYGYTF. The CDR3 DNA reads as TGTGCCAGCAGTCCACAGGCAGACTATGGCTACACCTTC.

Points on this clone: No DNA is shown, since the ends of the CDR3 on it are uncertain; the CDR3 is the one TCRdb lists. The J gene is TRBJ1-3, the V gene TRBV6-7; the DNA was not compared with TRBD1, the D call given in the table. TRBV6-7 is an open reading frame, and its role is uncertain. The CDR3 is 24 amino acids in total, end residues counted. The CDR3 protein is CASSPDGGFEMSSSSGHTGNTIYF.

Judged by abundance, this clone is medium-sized (0.01 to 0.1%). The CDR3 protein is CASSQDGGAGQPQHF. CDR3 nucleotide sequence: TGTGCCAGCAGCCAAGATGGGGGGGCGGGTCAGCCCCAGCATTTT. The chain links TRBV4-2 to TRBJ1-5; tentative D call: TRBD1 (6 bases). The germline V gene has CDR1 LGHNA and CDR2 YNFKEQ. The CDR3 contains 15 residues. Trimming stripped 0 bases from V and 6 bases from J, with 12 bases between.

V is TRBV28 and J is TRBJ1-2; possibly TRBD1 for D (5 bases). This CDR3 has 15 residues. V lost 3 bases and J 4 bases, leaving 15 bases between the germline ends. Germline CDR1 and CDR2: MDHEN and SYDVKM. Here the CDR3 reads CASSLEGRQPYGYTF. CDR3 bases: TGTGCCAGCAGTTTGGAAGGTCGACAGCCCTATGGCTACACCTTC.

Ten or more counts support this clone. V is TRBV7-9 and J is TRBJ2-3; TRBD1 matches 8 bases. The CDR3 loop spans 12 amino acids. Trimming took 3 bases from V and 8 from J; bases not matched to a gene: 1. Germline CDR1 and CDR2: SEHNR and FQNEAQ (reference sequence). The CDR3 region is CASSLDRATQYF. The CDR3 DNA sequence: TGTGCCAGCAGCTTGGACAGGGCTACGCAGTATTTT.